This T cell receptor beta chain was found in a study of blood T cells in healthy people across ages. General study points: Strong correlation existed between TCR beta diversity and naive T cell percentage. In older individuals, TCR beta diversity per million T cells was lower, falling roughly linearly with age. Unsorted PBMCs blocked a conclusive comparison of naive and antigen-experienced cells.

V was clipped by 0 bases and J by 3 bases, with 5 bases between them. CDR3 size: 14 residues. Germline loops: CDR1 SGHDN, CDR2 FVKESK. Worth noting for this clonotype: As yet, its antigen is unknown.

The use of a sample-barcoded 5' primer and a J-beta primer mix characterized a second PCR of roughly 6 to 12 cycles. Via MiXCR, TCRdb re-called the 5' RACE reads, giving one row per CDR3 protein. Of some 700,000 distinct CDR3 sequences detected, 40% to 45% appear once; the ten largest clones hold less than 25%. The clonotype originates from a woman in her fifties or sixties in good health. The chain combines TRBV14 with TRBJ2-2; D remains unclear. Sequencing was performed on blood. The CDR3 here is CASSQEPDTGELFF. CDR3 DNA sequence: TGTGCCAGCAGCCAAGAACCCGACACCGGGGAGCTGTTTTTT. The full variable domain, its missing parts supplied by reference TRBV14 and TRBJ2-2, is EAGVTQFPSHSVIEKGQTVTLRCDPISGHDNLYWYRRVMGKEIKFLLHFVKESKQDESGMPNNRFLAERTGGTYSTLKVQPAELEDSGVYFCASSQEPDTGELFFGEGSRLTVL.